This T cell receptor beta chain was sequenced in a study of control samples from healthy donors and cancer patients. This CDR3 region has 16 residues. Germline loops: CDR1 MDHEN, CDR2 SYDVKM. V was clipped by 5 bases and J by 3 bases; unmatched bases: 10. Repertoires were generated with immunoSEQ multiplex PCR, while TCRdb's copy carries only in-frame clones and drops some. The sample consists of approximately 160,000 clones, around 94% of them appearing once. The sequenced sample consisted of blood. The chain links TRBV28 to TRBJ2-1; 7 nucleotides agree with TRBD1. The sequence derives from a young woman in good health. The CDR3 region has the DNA TGTGCCAGCAGTCCCCGTTTGGGGACAGTCTACAATGAGCAGTTCTTC. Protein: CASSPRLGTVYNEQFF. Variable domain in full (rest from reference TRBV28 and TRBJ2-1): DVKVTQSSRYLVKRTGEKVFLECVQDMDHENMFWYRQDPGLGLRLIYFSYDVKMKEKGDIPEGYSVSREKKERFSLILESASTNQTSMYLCASSPRLGTVYNEQFFGPGTRLTVL.